These T cell receptor beta chains were read from a single sample in a study of cytomegalovirus exposure and HLA in healthy donors. TCRdb's table, derived via immunoSEQ multiplex PCR, lists solely in-frame clones and lacks some. The sample shows around 300,000 clones, 70% to 90% of them seen only once. Sequencing was carried out using PBMCs. The receptor source for this set is a woman under 30 in good health and CMV-seronegative. Each CDR3 is given without its conserved first and last residue. Each record gives: V gene, CDR3 protein.

TRBV29-1	SVEGGQKAF
TRBV5-1	ASSLQGLTTDTQY
TRBV11-1	ASSFVTSSYEQY
TRBV5-4	ASSQGQGEGKLF
TRBV2	ASSGDRGSGGELF
TRBV9	ASSAGQGSAYEQY
TRBV9	ASSGTVQETQY
TRBV27	ASSDTGAKF
TRBV7-3	ASSAHGTGDTEAF
TRBV7-9	ASSLLRESLHEQY
TRBV15	ATSGRSVDNQPQH
TRBV25-1	ASSGYTSVDEQF
TRBV9	ASSVDRTGVNTIY
TRBV7-2	ASSFSGVSNEQF
TRBV5-4	ASSPGQGRREQY
TRBV4-2	ASSQAEGVEETQY
TRBV5-6	ASSFTMSTDTQY
TRBV9	ASSSQTSGDYNEQF
TRBV18	ASSPLAGDNEQF
TRBV9	ASSVGTGEYEQY
TRBV15	ATSTHRGSGIGNEQF
TRBV9	ASSSRQDTQY
TRBV10-3	AISGVSEETQY
TRBV27	ASSSPTQGTRSSPLH
TRBV7-9	ASSNPGTAPEAF
TRBV25-1	ASSETGIRNTIY
TRBV28	ASSLYAGMGNQPQH
TRBV5-6	ASTMGQGPYNEQF
TRBV19	ASSVDRGLGANVLT
TRBV5-6	ASSLVWSEAF
TRBV28	ASSSLYGYT
TRBV2	ASSEWGRAKDTQY
TRBV10-3	AISEDGTYEQY
TRBV9	ASSAPGEQF
TRBV28	ASSLGRGRYEQY
TRBV28	ASSVTGWQPQH
TRBV4-1	ASSQGFRDSQPQH
TRBV28	ASSLGGTGAVTGELF
TRBV7-6	ASSSGQSSYSNQPQH
TRBV5-6	ASSLVAAQETQY
TRBV5-4	ASSSLGEQY
TRBV28	ASGRGISNVNTEAF
TRBV5-1	ASSSEATSGTDTQY
TRBV5-1	ASSPQGGAYEQY
TRBV5-1	ASSAYRGNHTEAF
TRBV6-1	ASRRGQGKGEQF
TRBV27	ASSRSTSGRYEQY
TRBV2	ASSSNEQF
TRBV6-5	ATANILATQETQY
TRBV6-6	ASSHRDRGWDEKLF
TRBV11-1	ASSPSGIHTGELF
TRBV30	AWSVLGSRSYGYT
TRBV19	ASSPLAGGGHEQY